These T cell receptor beta chains were read from a single sample in a study of beta chain features in type 1 diabetes. The repertoire was sequenced with immunoSEQ multiplex PCR; TCRdb's copy has only in-frame clones and lacks some. The table has about 160,000 clones, almost 8% seen once. The sequenced sample consisted of central memory CD4+ T cells from blood. Receptors originate from a man younger than 30 with type 1 diabetes. CDR3s include the opening cysteine and the closing phenylalanine or tryptophan. The D gene is left open where the match is weak. Expanded clones get a size class; other rows say once, few or many, or leave the size out.

NA	TRBD2	TRBJ2-7	TRBV11-2	18	TGTGCCAGCAGCTTAGATCTAGCGGGAGTTTGGGGTACCTACGAGCAGTACTTC	CASSLDLAGVWGTYEQYF
NA	TRBD1	TRBJ2-7	TRBV5-1	15	TGCGCCAGCAGCCCGGGACAGGGGATCTCAGAGGCGCAGTACTTC	CASSPGQGISEAQYF
few	TRBD1	TRBJ1-2	TRBV15	15	TGTGCCACCAGCAGAGGGGGGACAGGCCTCTATGGCTACACCTTC	CATSRGGTGLYGYTF
few	TRBD1	TRBJ2-3	TRBV2	15	TGTGCCAGCAGTTCCACGGGACAGGGGGCGGATACGCAGTATTTT	CASSSTGQGADTQYF
many	TRBD1	TRBJ1-6	TRBV4-3	18	TGCGCCAGCAGCCAAGGATCCCTCGGACAGGGATTGGGTTCACCCCTCCACTTT	CASSQGSLGQGLGSPLHF
NA	TRBD2	TRBJ2-5	TRBV5-4	17	TGTGCCAGCAGCCAAGTGACGCTAGCGGCTGGGAGAGAGACCCAGTACTTC	CASSQVTLAAGRETQYF
NA	TRBD2	TRBJ2-5	TRBV10-3	17	TGTGCCATCAGTGAGTCGGTTCTAGCGGGGGGTCAGGAGACCCAGTACTTC	CAISESVLAGGQETQYF
NA	TRBD1	TRBJ2-7	TRBV28	14	TGTGCCAGTAATTCCTGGGACAGGGCCTACGAGCAGTACTTC	CASNSWDRAYEQYF
few	TRBD1	TRBJ2-1	TRBV5-5	16	TGTGCCAGCAGCTTGGGAAACAGGGGCTCCTACAATGAGCAGTTCTTC	CASSLGNRGSYNEQFF
NA	TRBD2	TRBJ2-7	TRBV13	16	TGTGCCAGCAGCACGGCTAGCGGAGTTGGGACCTACGAGCAGTACTTC	CASSTASGVGTYEQYF
NA	NA	TRBJ2-1	TRBV19	12	TGTGCCAGTAGTGTCAGGGGTGATGAGCAGTTCTTC	CASSVRGDEQFF